These 31 T cell receptor beta chains share one sample of origin, sequenced in a study of blood T cell repertoires in COVID-19. Profiling relied on immunoSEQ multiplex PCR, and the TCRdb table lists in-frame clones only, not all of them. This table has some 240,000 clones, 80% to 90% appearing once. Sequenced: peripheral blood. The receptors originated from a woman aged 70-85 years with COVID-19, enrolled during active disease.

The chain employs TRBV27 and TRBJ1-1, with 8 bases that match TRBD1. V lost 3 bases, J lost 0 bases, and 6 bases stayed unmatched. The CDR3 is 16 residues long. Germline V gene sequence: CDR1 MNHEY, CDR2 SMNVEV (reference sequence). The DNA for the CDR3 is TGTGCCAGCAGTTTTCTGGGACAGGCGTTGAACACTGAAGCTTTCTTT. Translated, it gives CASSFLGQALNTEAFF.

The chain carries TRBV7-9 and TRBJ1-2; 7 positions match TRBD1. The CDR3 covers 13 residues. The germline V gene has CDR1 SEHNR and CDR2 FQNEAQ (reference sequence). J was trimmed by 3 bases and V by 6 bases; bases with no gene match: 4. The CDR3 DNA reads TGTGCCAGCAGGCCAACAGGGGACTATGGCTACACCTTC. It translates to CASRPTGDYGYTF. Complete variable domain (other parts from reference TRBV7-9 and TRBJ1-2): DTGVSQNPRHKITKRGQNVTFRCDPISEHNRLYWYRQTLGQGPEFLTYFQNEAQLEKSRLLSDRFSAERPKGSFSTLEIQRTEQGDSAMYLCASRPTGDYGYTFGSGTRLTVV.

The chain uses TRBV6-5 and TRBJ2-1; 7 bases match TRBD2. This CDR3 comprises 13 residues. Germline V gene sequence: CDR1 MNHEY, CDR2 SVGAGI. V gave up 6 bases and J gave up 6 bases; unmatched junction bases: 5. The CDR3 reads CASRRGRPNEQFF. Here the CDR3 DNA reads TGTGCCAGCAGGCGCGGGAGACCCAATGAGCAGTTCTTC.

The V and J genes are TRBV21-1 and TRBJ2-3; the table's TRBD1 call for D was not verified on the DNA. TRBV21-1 is flagged as a pseudogene. The CDR3 sequence is 13 residues long. CDR3 sequence: CASSKGATDTQYF. The DNA of the CDR3 is TGTGCCAGCAGCAAAGGGGCCACAGATACGCAGTATTTT.

The chain joins TRBV28 to TRBJ2-7, with 9 bases identical to TRBD1. CDR1 MDHEN and CDR2 SYDVKM come from the germline V gene. The CDR3 totals 15 residues. V lost 2 bases, J lost 3 bases, and 5 bases stayed unmatched. CDR3 DNA: TGTGCCAGCAGTTTAATCTCGGGACAGGGCTACGAGCAGTACTTC. This sequence encodes CASSLISGQGYEQYF.

The J gene is TRBJ2-7, the V gene TRBV28; TRBD2 agrees at 12 bases. There are 15 residues in the CDR3. V trimming: 10 bases; J trimming: 1 base; junction bases outside the gene matches: 8. Germline CDR1 MDHEN, CDR2 SYDVKM. DNA for the CDR3: TGTGCCATCAGGACTAGCGGGACTGTATCCTACGAGCAGTACTTC. Translated, it gives CAIRTSGTVSYEQYF.

The V and J genes are TRBV7-3 and TRBJ2-3, with TRBD2 matching 14 bases. V was pared by 4 bases and J by 2 bases, with 5 bases of the junction left unmatched. This CDR3 is 17 amino acids long. Per the germline V gene, CDR1 is SGHTA and CDR2 is FQGTGA. The CDR3 region is CASSSLTSGRVTDTQYF. The CDR3, as DNA: TGTGCCAGCAGCTCCTTGACTAGCGGGAGGGTCACAGATACGCAGTATTTT.

The chain joins TRBV18 to TRBJ1-4; D is ambiguous. The V end was cut by 1 base, the J end by 7 bases, with 7 bases between. The CDR3 has 13 residues. Germline CDR1 reads KGHSH; CDR2 reads LQKENI. Here the CDR3 reads CASSPLGGEKLFF. In DNA, the CDR3 is TGTGCCAGCTCACCACTCGGTGGTGAAAAACTGTTTTTT.

V and J are TRBV13 and TRBJ1-4; no reliable D call. V was trimmed by 5 bases and J by 8 bases, leaving 12 bases between them. There are 13 residues in the CDR3. Per the germline V gene, CDR1 is PRHDT and CDR2 is FYEKMQ (reference sequence). The CDR3 sequence is CASSAGSQEKLFF. CDR3 nucleotides: TGTGCCAGCAGCGCAGGATCCCAAGAAAAACTGTTTTTT.

The chain couples TRBV19 to TRBJ2-1; TRBD2 matches 11 bases. Germline trimming cut 7 bases from V and 3 bases from J; bases unmatched to any gene: 5. Germline CDR1 LNHDA, CDR2 SQIVND (reference sequence). The CDR3 consists of 15 residues. CDR3 sequence reads: CASIPTSGIYNEQFF. The CDR3 coding sequence is TGTGCCAGTATCCCGACTAGCGGGATCTACAATGAGCAGTTCTTC.

This clone was picked up a small number of times. The V and J genes are TRBV6-1 and TRBJ2-2; D unclear. V was trimmed by 2 bases and J by 5 bases, leaving 3 bases between them. The CDR3 sequence is 12 residues long. The germline V gene encodes CDR1 MNHNS and CDR2 SASEGT. The chain's CDR3 is CASSELTGELFF. The CDR3 bases are TGTGCCAGCAGTGAACTTACCGGGGAGCTGTTTTTT.

In this sample, this clone turned up once. The gene calls are TRBV19 and TRBJ1-5, with D possibly TRBD1 on 6 matching bases. Looked up from germline, CDR1 is LNHDA and CDR2 is SQIVND (reference sequence). The CDR3 covers 14 residues. Trimming left V 4 bases short and J 6 bases short, with 13 bases between. Here the CDR3 reads CASSSIQGSQPQHF. The DNA for the CDR3 is TGTGCCAGTAGTAGTATCCAGGGGAGTCAGCCCCAGCATTTT.

This chain connects TRBV20-1 to TRBJ1-2; D remains ambiguous. Germline CDR1 DFQATT, CDR2 SNEGSKA (reference sequence). V lost 3 bases and J 4 bases, leaving 12 bases between the germline ends. This CDR3 has 13 residues. The CDR3 reads CSASPTRGYGYTF. As DNA, the CDR3 is TGCAGTGCTAGTCCAACTAGAGGCTATGGCTACACCTTC.

Notes on this clone: Mismatch with germline at one junction end may stem from a read error. This chain links TRBV7-3 with TRBJ2-7; 7 nucleotides match TRBD1. Germline V gene lookup returns CDR1 SGHTA and CDR2 FQGTGA. The CDR3 has 14 amino acids. Here the CDR3 reads CASSSRTGSSEQYF. DNA of the CDR3: TGTGCCAGCAGCTCTCGGACAGGTTCCTCCGAGCAGTACTTC.

The rearrangement uses TRBV28 and TRBJ1-1; D unclear. The CDR3 is made up of 13 amino acids. Germline V gives CDR1 MDHEN, CDR2 SYDVKM. V lost 4 bases, J lost 1 base, and 7 bases lay in between. The CDR3: CASSSHQNTEAFF. DNA for the CDR3: TGTGCCAGCAGTTCACACCAGAACACTGAAGCTTTCTTT.

The genes are TRBV6-4 and TRBJ1-5; D is possibly TRBD1 (5 bases). Trimming cost V 0 bases and J 6 bases, with 12 bases left between them. This CDR3 region has 15 residues. Germline lookup yields CDR1 MRHNA and CDR2 SNTAGT. CDR3 loop: CASSDSSGSGQPQHF. Written as DNA, the CDR3 is TGTGCCAGCAGTGACTCTTCAGGGTCTGGTCAGCCCCAGCATTTT.

For this clone: Within the sample, other DNA sequences also encode this same CDR3. The genes are TRBV30 and TRBJ1-5; no clear D gene. CDR3 length equals 13 residues. Trimming stripped 0 bases from V and 2 bases from J, with 5 bases between. The germline V gene has CDR1 GTSNPN and CDR2 SVGIG (reference sequence). The CDR3 spells CAWSVRGNQPQHF. Written as DNA, the CDR3 is TGTGCCTGGAGTGTACGGGGCAATCAGCCCCAGCATTTT.

This clone came up once. This chain connects TRBV5-1 to TRBJ2-1; D is perhaps TRBD2 (6 bases). V dropped 0 bases and J dropped 6 bases, with 13 bases sitting between them. There are 15 residues in the CDR3. Germline CDR1 is SGHRS and CDR2 is YFSETQ. For the CDR3, the DNA is TGCGCCAGCAGCTTGGGACTAGAACCCTTCAATGAGCAGTTCTTC. The encoded protein is CASSLGLEPFNEQFF. The variable domain in full, completed from reference TRBV5-1 and TRBJ2-1, reads KAGVTQTPRYLIKTRGQQVTLSCSPISGHRSVSWYQQTPGQGLQFLFEYFSETQRNKGNFPGRFSGRQFSNSRSEMNVSTLELGDSALYLCASSLGLEPFNEQFFGPGTRLTVL.

V usage is TRBV6-5 and J usage is TRBJ2-7; TRBD1 aligns across 8 bases. The V segment lost 6 bases and the J segment 3 bases; nucleotides outside the gene matches: 7. The germline V gene encodes CDR1 MNHEY and CDR2 SVGAGI. The CDR3 runs to 14 residues. DNA of the CDR3: TGTGCCAGCAGCCAGGACAGGGAGGTCTACGAGCAGTACTTC. Its translation: CASSQDREVYEQYF.

The chain links TRBV30 to TRBJ2-7, with 9 bases aligning to TRBD1. This CDR3 contains 14 residues. V was clipped by 3 bases and J by 4 bases; unmatched bases: 7. CDR1 and CDR2 from the germline V gene are GTSNPN and SVGIG (reference sequence). The CDR3 DNA reads as TGTGCCTGGAGCCAAGGACAGGGGTGGTACGAGCAGTACTTC. Protein sequence: CAWSQGQGWYEQYF.

The chain couples TRBV4-3 to TRBJ2-2; unclear D gene. The length of the CDR3 is 14 residues. Deletions cut 3 bases from V and 3 bases from J, with 8 bases between. Per the germline V gene, CDR1 is LGHNA and CDR2 is YSLEER. The DNA of the CDR3 is TGCGCCAGCAGCCAGAACTCTTACACCGGGGAGCTGTTTTTT. It is translated as CASSQNSYTGELFF.

The chain joins TRBV9 to TRBJ2-3, with 7 positions matching TRBD2. CDR3 length equals 14 residues. V trimming: 1 base; J trimming: 6 bases; junction bases outside the gene matches: 5. Germline V gene sequence: CDR1 SGDLS, CDR2 YYNGEE. Here the CDR3 reads CASSVSAGVDTQYF. In DNA form, the CDR3 reads TGTGCCAGCAGCGTATCGGCGGGAGTGGATACGCAGTATTTT.

The CDR3 coding sequence is TGTGCCAGCAGCTTACAAGCAGGGGCCTACGAGCAGTACTTC. Translated, it gives CASSLQAGAYEQYF. The chain links TRBV13 to TRBJ2-7; a possible D gene is TRBD1 (6 bases). V dropped 2 bases and J dropped 2 bases, with 10 bases sitting between them. This CDR3 has 14 amino acids. Per germline, CDR1 PRHDT and CDR2 FYEKMQ (reference sequence).

The rearrangement uses TRBV28 and TRBJ1-2; possibly TRBD1 for D (5 bases). CDR1 is MDHEN, CDR2 SYDVKM, per germline. Trimming removed 11 bases at V and 4 bases at J, with 20 bases between. CDR3 size: 14 residues. CDR3 sequence: CAATIPGMIYGYTF. The DNA for the CDR3 is TGTGCCGCCACAATCCCAGGGATGATCTATGGCTACACCTTC.

The chain joins TRBV19 to TRBJ1-5; a weak D match, TRBD1 (5 bases). V lost 7 bases, J lost 3 bases, and 16 bases lay in between. This CDR3 is 15 amino acids long. In germline, CDR1 is LNHDA, CDR2 SQIVND (reference sequence). The CDR3 spells CASTGGGIDNQPQHF. The CDR3 DNA is TGTGCCAGTACCGGGGGAGGGATCGACAATCAGCCCCAGCATTTT.

V and J are TRBV7-9 and TRBJ2-1, with D perhaps TRBD1 (6 bases). The CDR3 covers 13 residues. Germline CDR1 reads SEHNR; CDR2 reads FQNEAQ (reference sequence). Trimming stripped 9 bases from V and 4 bases from J, with 13 bases between. The CDR3 DNA follows: TGTGCCAGGGCGGACAGCCTTTACAATGAGCAGTTCTTC. Translating it yields CARADSLYNEQFF.

V usage is TRBV30 and J usage is TRBJ2-4, with no clear D. CDR3 length: 13 amino acids. The germline V and J ends were trimmed by 1 base and 3 bases, with 7 bases remaining between them. From germline, CDR1 is GTSNPN and CDR2 SVGIG (reference sequence). The CDR3, as DNA: TGTGCCTGGAGTGGGGCAGGCAAAAACATTCAGTACTTC. It translates to CAWSGAGKNIQYF.

The sample holds one count of this clone. DNA for the CDR3: TGTGCCACCAGTGACCCTGGACAGAGGGAGCAGTACTTC. It specifies CATSDPGQREQYF. The J gene is TRBJ2-7, the V gene TRBV24-1, with D possibly TRBD1 on 6 matching bases. V lost 4 bases and J lost 7, with 13 bases in between. Germline CDR1 reads KGHDR; CDR2 reads SFDVKD. The length of the CDR3 is 13 residues.

The chain carries TRBV28 and TRBJ2-7; 11 bases align to TRBD2. This CDR3 has 14 amino acids. Per the germline V gene, CDR1 is MDHEN and CDR2 is SYDVKM. Trimming at V came to 7 bases and at J to 2 bases, leaving 4 bases not matched to a gene. The CDR3 spells CASNQLAGAYEQYF. In DNA form, the CDR3 reads TGTGCCAGCAATCAACTAGCGGGAGCCTACGAGCAGTACTTC.

There are a few counts of this clone. The J gene is TRBJ1-3, the V gene TRBV7-2, with D possibly matching TRBD1 (6 bases). Germline V gene sequence: CDR1 SGHTA, CDR2 FQGNSA. There are 15 residues in the CDR3. Trimming took 4 bases from V and 4 from J, leaving 14 bases between them. CDR3: CASSSPLGTGNTIYF. CDR3 coding DNA: TGTGCCAGCAGCTCACCATTGGGGACAGGAAACACCATATATTTT.

The V call is TRBV10-3, the J call TRBJ2-7; tentatively, D is TRBD1 (6 bases). V gave up 0 bases and J gave up 4 bases, with 13 bases separating them. The CDR3 has 15 residues. CDR1 ENHRY and CDR2 SYGVKD come from the germline V gene. This CDR3 is CAISESMAGVYEQYF. The CDR3 nucleotides are TGTGCCATCAGTGAGTCAATGGCAGGGGTGTACGAGCAGTACTTC.